The source of this T cell receptor (beta chain) is a study of blood T cell repertoires in COVID-19. Study at large: Sites across the United States, Italy and Spain contributed samples from acute and convalescent COVID-19. PBMCs, B-cell-depleted T cells, or T cells provided the cDNA or gDNA that made up the material.

Libraries were prepared by immunoSEQ multiplex PCR; TCRdb keeps only in-frame clonotypes and omits some of them. The table lists 250,000 to 350,000 clones, roughly nine tenths of them singletons, with roughly 6.7% in the top ten. This CDR3 contains 14 residues. Per germline, CDR1 MNHEY and CDR2 SVGAGI. The V gene end was trimmed by 6 bases and the J gene end by 3 bases; junction bases not matched to a gene: 5. This TCR derives from a man between 18 and 35 years old who had recovered from COVID-19. V and J are TRBV6-5 and TRBJ1-2; 9 nucleotides agree with TRBD1. The sequencing input was peripheral blood. The CDR3 loop is CASSPDRGDYGYTF. CDR3 in DNA: TGTGCCAGCAGCCCGGACAGGGGTGACTATGGCTACACCTTC.